The 8 T cell receptor beta chains given below trace back to one sample, sequenced in a study of shared clonotypes between healthy human individuals. The table came from immunoSEQ multiplex PCR; TCRdb's copy has only in-frame clones and leaves some out. The repertoire holds roughly 2.5 million clones, roughly 92% seen once, with 0.11% to 0.15% in the top ten. Sequenced input: naive CD4+ T cells sorted from blood. The subset here: CD45RA+ positively selected. The source is a man between 18 and 29 years old in good health.

A few counts support this clone. V and J are TRBV28 and TRBJ1-5, with no clear D. Germline CDR1 is MDHEN and CDR2 is SYDVKM. Trimming cost V 7 bases and J 6 bases, with 19 bases left between them. CDR3 size: 15 residues. The CDR3 protein is CASKEGSALGQPQHF. CDR3 coding DNA: TGTGCCAGCAAAGAGGGCAGCGCTCTCGGTCAGCCCCAGCATTTT.

The genes are TRBV6-5 and TRBJ1-2; D gene uncertain. The CDR3 sequence is 13 residues long. CDR1 MNHEY and CDR2 SVGAGI come from the germline V gene. Trimming cost V 4 bases and J 4 bases, with 10 bases left between them. Here the CDR3 reads CASSFGWAYGYTF. The CDR3 region has the DNA TGTGCCAGCAGTTTCGGGTGGGCCTATGGCTACACCTTC.

This clone was detected only a few times. The V gene is TRBV19, the J gene TRBJ1-1; 7 bases match TRBD1. The CDR3 is 14 amino acids. The V segment lost 6 bases and the J segment 1 base; nucleotides outside the gene matches: 5. Germline V CDR1 and CDR2: LNHDA, SQIVND (reference sequence). This CDR3 is CASRSGTANTEAFF. In DNA form, the CDR3 reads TGTGCCAGTAGGTCCGGGACAGCGAACACTGAAGCTTTCTTT.

CDR3 sequence reads: CASSPFTSGSPEQYF. The CDR3 bases are TGTGCCAGCAGCCCATTTACTAGCGGGAGTCCCGAGCAGTACTTC. This rearrangement joins TRBV5-4 to TRBJ2-7, with 11 positions matching TRBD2. The CDR3 is made up of 15 amino acids. V lost 4 bases and J lost 6; bases outside the gene matches: 9. Germline-derived CDR1 and CDR2 are SGHNT and YYREEE (reference sequence).

Points on this clone: The identical CDR3 is also encoded by other nucleotide sequences in the sample. This chain uses TRBV18 with TRBJ1-3; D gene ambiguous. V was pared by 3 bases and J by 0 bases, with 9 bases between. The germline CDR1 and CDR2 sequences are KGHSH and LQKENI. This CDR3 has 15 amino acids. The CDR3 DNA follows: TGTGCCAGCTCACCCCCAGGAGTCTCTGGAAACACCATATATTTT. Translating it yields CASSPPGVSGNTIYF.

This chain links TRBV10-3 with TRBJ2-3, with 13 bases lining up with TRBD2. V shed 7 bases, J shed 6 bases, and the junction held 4 bases outside the gene matches. Germline V gene lookup returns CDR1 ENHRY and CDR2 SYGVKD. There are 14 residues in the CDR3. The CDR3 loop is CAIKILAGGDTQYF. In DNA form, the CDR3 reads TGTGCCATCAAGATACTAGCGGGAGGGGATACGCAGTATTTT.

The table lists this clone with a count of one. The V gene is TRBV7-6, the J gene TRBJ2-7; 15 nucleotides align to TRBD2. In germline, CDR1 is SGHVS, CDR2 FNYEAQ. CDR3 length equals 19 residues. V shed 5 bases and J 2 bases; nucleotides not matched to a gene: 13. DNA of the CDR3: TGTGCCAGCAGCAGGCATCCCGGGACTAGCGGGAGGACCGCCTACGAGCAGTACTTC. As protein: CASSRHPGTSGRTAYEQYF.

As for this clone: This sample includes further DNA sequences coding for the same CDR3. V gene TRBV9 combines with J gene TRBJ2-7; no definite D call. This CDR3 spans 15 amino acids. Germline-derived CDR1 and CDR2 are SGDLS and YYNGEE. The V end lost 0 bases, the J end lost 4 bases, and 14 bases lay between the germline ends. CDR3 amino acids: CASSVATGVAYEQYF. Here the CDR3 DNA reads TGTGCCAGCAGCGTAGCTACGGGCGTCGCGTACGAGCAGTACTTC.